This passage covers 25 T cell receptor beta chains from one sample sequenced in a study of T cell responses to AZD1222 COVID-19 vaccine. The method was immunoSEQ multiplex PCR; TCRdb's version includes in-frame clones alone and lacks a portion of them. Of roughly 200,000 clones in the sample, about 86% were seen once. Sample: peripheral blood, taken on day 0 of AZD1222 vaccination. These receptor sequences come from an adult in good health.

V usage is TRBV19 and J usage is TRBJ1-5; D perhaps matches TRBD1 (5 bases). This CDR3 spans 15 amino acids. The V end was cut by 3 bases, the J end by 1 base, with 10 bases between. From germline, CDR1 is LNHDA and CDR2 SQIVND (reference sequence). As DNA, the CDR3 is TGTGCCAGTAGTATGGGCAGGGTAAGCAATCAGCCCCAGCATTTT. It codes for CASSMGRVSNQPQHF.

The chain recombines TRBV9 with TRBJ1-5; 12 nucleotides line up with TRBD1. This CDR3 contains 17 residues. Germline assignment: CDR1 SGDLS and CDR2 YYNGEE. The trim removed 3 bases at V and 2 bases at J, leaving 6 bases unmatched. The CDR3: CASSAGTGGAGNQPQHF. CDR3 nucleotides: TGTGCCAGCAGCGCCGGGACAGGGGGCGCCGGCAATCAGCCCCAGCATTTT. The whole variable domain, filled in from reference TRBV9 and TRBJ1-5, reads DSGVTQTPKHLITATGQRVTLRCSPRSGDLSVYWYQQSLDQGLQFLIQYYNGEERAKGNILERFSAQQFPDLHSELNLSSLELGDSALYFCASSAGTGGAGNQPQHFGDGTRLSIL.

V is TRBV7-2 and J is TRBJ2-2; no clear D. The V end lost 2 bases, the J end lost 8 bases, and 9 bases lay between the germline ends. The CDR3 extends over 13 amino acids. The germline gives CDR1 SGHTA, CDR2 FQGNSA. The CDR3 sequence is CASSLYGRGELFF. In DNA form, the CDR3 reads TGTGCCAGCAGCTTATATGGCCGGGGGGAGCTGTTTTTT.

The chain joins TRBV9 to TRBJ1-4; D ambiguous. V was trimmed by 0 bases and J by 4 bases, leaving 7 bases between them. CDR1 is SGDLS, CDR2 YYNGEE, per germline. The CDR3 has 14 residues. CDR3 in DNA: TGTGCCAGCAGCGTAGGGGCGGTTAATGAAAAACTGTTTTTT. Its translation is CASSVGAVNEKLFF.

The J gene is TRBJ2-7, the V gene TRBV2, with D possibly matching TRBD2 (6 bases). The germline CDR1 and CDR2 sequences are SNHLY and FYNNEI. V dropped 8 bases and J dropped 5 bases, with 13 bases sitting between them. The CDR3 is 12 residues long. The CDR3 here is CASSPGGDEQYF. The CDR3 nucleotides read TGTGCCAGCTCCCCCGGGGGAGACGAGCAGTACTTC.

V and J are TRBV7-9 and TRBJ2-3, with TRBD1 matching 7 bases. CDR1 and CDR2 (germline): SEHNR, FQNEAQ (reference sequence). The CDR3 is made up of 16 amino acids. The J segment lost 0 bases and the V segment lost 5 bases, leaving 8 bases of the junction unmatched. The DNA of the CDR3 is TGTGCCAGCAGCACCGGGACAGCCTCTAGCACAGATACGCAGTATTTT. Translated, it gives CASSTGTASSTDTQYF.

The V call is TRBV14, the J call TRBJ2-5, with a weak D call TRBD2 (5 bases). Germline CDR1 SGHDN, CDR2 FVKESK. Trimming took 4 bases from V and 5 from J, leaving 8 bases between them. CDR3 length: 12 residues. In nucleotides, the CDR3 is TGTGCCAGCAGCCGAGGACTTGAGACCCAGTACTTC. Translated: CASSRGLETQYF.

This clone was seen a single time. This chain joins TRBV29-1 and TRBJ1-1, with D unclear. V was shortened by 7 bases and J by 0 bases, with 6 bases between the two germline ends. Germline V gives CDR1 SQVTM, CDR2 ANQGSEA. This CDR3 is built from 11 residues. CDR3 amino acids: CSATLNTEAFF. For the CDR3, the DNA is TGCAGCGCTACACTGAACACTGAAGCTTTCTTT.

This chain connects TRBV7-2 to TRBJ2-7; D is ambiguous. The CDR3 is 15 amino acids. V shed 1 base and J shed 1 base, with 11 bases lying between them. The V gene's germline CDR1 is SGHTA and CDR2 FQGNSA. DNA for the CDR3: TGTGCCAGCAGCTTAGGACCCACCACGTCCTACGAGCAGTACTTC. This encodes CASSLGPTTSYEQYF.

The chain links TRBV12-3 or TRBV12-4 to TRBJ1-1; D gene unclear. CDR3 length: 13 amino acids. Trimming took 3 bases from V and 7 from J, leaving 12 bases between them. The chain's CDR3 is CASSLQAPSEAFF. CDR3 coding DNA: TGTGCCAGCAGTTTGCAGGCCCCCAGTGAAGCTTTCTTT.

This chain joins TRBV3-1 (or the pseudogene TRBV3-2) and TRBJ2-5, with 15 positions matching TRBD2. Germline V CDR1 and CDR2: LGHDT, YNNKEL (reference sequence). The J segment lost 4 bases and the V segment lost 1 base, leaving 10 bases of the junction unmatched. CDR3 length: 19 residues. The CDR3 DNA is TGTGCCAGCAGCCAAGGGTTTGGACTAGCGGGGGGGCCCGTAGAGACCCAGTACTTC. Translation gives CASSQGFGLAGGPVETQYF.

The rearrangement joins TRBV6-5 to TRBJ1-4; possibly TRBD1 for D (5 bases). This CDR3 spans 15 amino acids. CDR1 is MNHEY and CDR2 is SVGAGI in the germline V gene. V dropped 0 bases and J dropped 0 bases, with 5 bases sitting between them. CDR3 sequence (DNA): TGTGCCAGCAGTTACTCAGGGGCAACTAATGAAAAACTGTTTTTT. This encodes CASSYSGATNEKLFF.

The chain uses TRBV21-1 and TRBJ2-7; TRBD1, as called in the table, went unchecked against the DNA. TRBV21-1 is given as a pseudogene. The CDR3 extends over 19 amino acids. The CDR3 DNA follows: TGTGCCAGCAGCAAAGTCTGGAACCCCAGCGACAGGGGCTCCTACGAGCAGTACTTC. Protein product: CASSKVWNPSDRGSYEQYF.

This clone has just one count. The chain recombines TRBV9 with TRBJ1-2; D ambiguous. Germline assignment: CDR1 SGDLS and CDR2 YYNGEE. V was cut by 4 bases and J by 2 bases, with 15 bases left in between. The CDR3 runs to 15 residues. The CDR3 protein is CASSSTEDRNYGYTF. The CDR3 bases are TGTGCCAGCAGCTCAACCGAGGACCGGAACTATGGCTACACCTTC.

The V gene is TRBV6-5, the J gene TRBJ1-1; 12 bases are shared with TRBD1. The CDR3 is 13 residues long. Germline V lookup: CDR1 MNHEY, CDR2 SVGAGI. With 6 bases clipped from V and 9 bases from J, the junction kept 5 bases outside the gene matches. In DNA form, the CDR3 reads TGTGCCAGCAGACACCGGGACAGGGGGCAAGCTTTCTTT. Translating gives CASRHRDRGQAFF.

The chain combines TRBV7-8 with TRBJ1-4; D gene ambiguous. The CDR3 totals 15 residues. Trimming took 6 bases from V and 8 from J, leaving 19 bases between them. Germline assignment: CDR1 SGHVS and CDR2 FQNEAQ. CDR3 coding DNA: TGTGCCAGCAGATCCCTTGACGCGGTGGGAGAAAAACTGTTTTTT. This sequence encodes CASRSLDAVGEKLFF.

The chain is built from TRBV5-1 and TRBJ2-3; either TRBD1 or TRBD2 may fit D (5 bases each). The ends were cut back, 4 bases at V and 5 bases at J, with 23 bases in the middle. Germline CDR1 reads SGHRS; CDR2 reads YFSETQ. The CDR3 runs to 17 residues. The CDR3 loop reads CASSPPGQGTQRDTQYF. DNA of the CDR3: TGCGCCAGCAGCCCCCCGGGGCAGGGCACCCAACGAGATACGCAGTATTTT.

In DNA form, the CDR3 reads TGTGCCTGGAGGCGAGCGCCTACCTACGAGCAGTACTTC. Residues: CAWRRAPTYEQYF. The chain uses TRBV30 and TRBJ2-7; no clear D. Trimming removed 3 bases from V and 2 bases from J, with 11 bases in between. The V gene's germline CDR1 is GTSNPN and CDR2 SVGIG (reference sequence). This CDR3 contains 13 residues.

This clone turned up a few times. The genes are TRBV19 and TRBJ2-5, with D tentatively TRBD2 (6 bases). Trimming removed 3 bases at V and 1 base at J, with 9 bases between. This CDR3 region has 14 residues. Germline assignment: CDR1 LNHDA and CDR2 SQIVND (reference sequence). The CDR3 DNA reads TGTGCCAGTAGTATCGGGAGTCGCCAAGAGACCCAGTACTTC. Protein: CASSIGSRQETQYF. Together with reference TRBV19 and TRBJ2-5, the CDR3 gives the full variable domain: DGGITQSPKYLFRKEGQNVTLSCEQNLNHDAMYWYRQDPGQGLRLIYYSQIVNDFQKGDIAEGYSVSREKKESFPLTVTSAQKNPTAFYLCASSIGSRQETQYFGPGTRLLVL.

This rearrangement joins TRBV10-3 to TRBJ2-7; the D call may be TRBD1 or TRBD2 (5 bases each). Trimming shortened V by 3 bases and J by 6 bases, and 15 bases separated the two germline ends. Germline V gene lookup returns CDR1 ENHRY and CDR2 SYGVKD. The CDR3 covers 14 residues. DNA of the CDR3: TGTGCCATCAGTGACGGGGCCCGGATTGTCGAGCAGTACTTC. This codes for CAISDGARIVEQYF.

The V gene is TRBV7-6, the J gene TRBJ2-1; 8 nucleotides line up with TRBD1. The junction had 5 bases not matched to a gene; V was cut back by 0 bases and J by 4 bases. Looked up from germline, CDR1 is SGHVS and CDR2 is FNYEAQ. The CDR3 runs 16 residues. The CDR3 sequence: CASSLAPQGVYNEQFF. DNA for the CDR3: TGTGCCAGCAGCTTAGCTCCACAGGGGGTGTACAATGAGCAGTTCTTC.

The chain combines TRBV9 with TRBJ2-3; D is unresolved. The V end lost 4 bases, the J end lost 6 bases, and 15 bases lay between the germline ends. The CDR3 is made up of 14 amino acids. Germline-derived CDR1 and CDR2 are SGDLS and YYNGEE. CDR3 protein: CASSLQDAQDTQYF. For the CDR3, the DNA is TGTGCCAGCAGCCTGCAGGATGCCCAGGATACGCAGTATTTT.

The chain uses TRBV7-3 and TRBJ2-7; D is unclear. The V end lost 4 bases, the J end lost 2 bases, and 15 bases lay between the germline ends. Germline assignment: CDR1 SGHTA and CDR2 FQGTGA. The CDR3 totals 15 residues. Written as DNA, the CDR3 is TGTGCCAGCAGCTCGAACCTCGTCCCCGCCTACGAGCAGTACTTC. It translates to CASSSNLVPAYEQYF.

The chain couples TRBV14 to TRBJ1-5; 8 bases are a match to TRBD1. Germline trimming cut 5 bases from V and 5 bases from J; bases unmatched to any gene: 2. The V gene's germline CDR1 is SGHDN and CDR2 FVKESK. The CDR3 totals 13 residues. As DNA, the CDR3 is TGTGCCAGCAGCTCACAGGGGGATCAGCCCCAGCATTTT. As protein: CASSSQGDQPQHF. Full variable domain (rest looked up from reference TRBV14 and TRBJ1-5): EAGVTQFPSHSVIEKGQTVTLRCDPISGHDNLYWYRRVMGKEIKFLLHFVKESKQDESGMPNNRFLAERTGGTYSTLKVQPAELEDSGVYFCASSSQGDQPQHFGDGTRLSIL.

The chain has TRBV10-3 and TRBJ1-5; D ambiguous. This CDR3 region has 13 residues. Between the trimmed V and J ends, which lost 5 bases and 7 bases, there was a span of 12 bases. From germline, CDR1 is ENHRY and CDR2 SYGVKD. The CDR3 DNA follows: TGTGCCATCAGTTCCTCGGAGACACAGCCCCAGCATTTT. This gives the protein CAISSSETQPQHF.